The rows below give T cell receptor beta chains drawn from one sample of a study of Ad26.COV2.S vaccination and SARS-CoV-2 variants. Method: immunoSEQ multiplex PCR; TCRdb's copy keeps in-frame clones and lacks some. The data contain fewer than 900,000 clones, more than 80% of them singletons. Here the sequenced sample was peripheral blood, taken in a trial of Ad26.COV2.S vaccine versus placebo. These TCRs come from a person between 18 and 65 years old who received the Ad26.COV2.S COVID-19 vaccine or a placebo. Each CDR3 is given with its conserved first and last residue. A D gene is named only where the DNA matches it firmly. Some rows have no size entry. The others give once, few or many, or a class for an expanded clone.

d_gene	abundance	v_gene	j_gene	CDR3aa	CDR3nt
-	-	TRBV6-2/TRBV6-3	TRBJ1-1	CASSYSRTEAFF	TGTGCCAGCAGTTACTCAAGGACTGAAGCTTTCTTT
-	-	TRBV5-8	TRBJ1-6	CASSRRDTNSPLHF	TGTGCCAGCAGCCGCCGGGACACTAATTCACCCCTCCACTTT
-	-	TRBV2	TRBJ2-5	CASSVRGRETQYF	TGTGCCAGCAGTGTGAGGGGCAGAGAGACCCAGTACTTC
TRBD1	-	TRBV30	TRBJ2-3	CAWSEGQGADTQYF	TGTGCCTGGAGTGAGGGACAGGGAGCGGATACGCAGTATTTT
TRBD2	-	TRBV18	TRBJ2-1	CASSQTSGGMNEQFF	TGTGCCAGCTCACAGACTAGCGGGGGAATGAATGAGCAGTTCTTC
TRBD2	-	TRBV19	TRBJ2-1	CASSMGSGRSNEQFF	TGTGCCAGTAGTATGGGTAGCGGGAGGTCCAATGAGCAGTTCTTC
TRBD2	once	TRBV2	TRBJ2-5	CATRSGTSGRETQYF	TGTGCCACCCGTTCCGGGACTAGCGGGAGAGAGACCCAGTACTTC
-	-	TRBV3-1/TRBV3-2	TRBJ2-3	CASREGGFTDTQYF	TGTGCCAGCAGGGAGGGGGGGTTCACAGATACGCAGTATTTT
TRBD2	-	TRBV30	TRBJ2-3	CAWSVELAAYF	TGTGCCTGGAGTGTTGAGCTAGCGGCGTATTTT
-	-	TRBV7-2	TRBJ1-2	CASSPDRQYGYTF	TGTGCCAGCAGCCCCGACAGGCAGTATGGCTACACCTTC
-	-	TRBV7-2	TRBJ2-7	CASSSQGYSYEQYF	TGTGCCAGCAGCTCCCAGGGCTACTCCTACGAGCAGTACTTC
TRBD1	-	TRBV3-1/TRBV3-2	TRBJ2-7	CASSHNRGYEQYF	TGTGCCAGCAGCCATAACAGGGGCTACGAGCAGTACTTC
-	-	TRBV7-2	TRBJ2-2	CASSQGPGTGELFF	TGTGCCAGCAGCCAAGGCCCAGGCACCGGGGAGCTGTTTTTT
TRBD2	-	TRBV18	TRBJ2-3	CASSPTSGTDTQYF	TGTGCCAGCTCACCTACTAGCGGAACAGATACGCAGTATTTT
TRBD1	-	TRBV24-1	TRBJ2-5	CATSPGGAETQYF	TGTGCCACGTCCCCAGGGGGCGCGGAGACCCAGTACTTC
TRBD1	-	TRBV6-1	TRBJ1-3	CASSALLGTGVNTIYF	TGTGCCAGCAGTGCACTTCTTGGGACAGGCGTAAACACCATATATTTT
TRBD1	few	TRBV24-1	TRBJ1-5	CATSETGDRTQHF	TGTGCCACCAGTGAGACAGGGGATCGAACCCAGCATTTT
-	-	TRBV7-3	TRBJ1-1	CASSQQGMAEAFF	TGTGCCAGCAGCCAGCAGGGGATGGCTGAAGCTTTCTTT
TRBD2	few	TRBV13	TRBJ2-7	CASSSLGGGAVNEQYF	TGTGCCAGCAGCTCCTTGGGCGGGGGGGCGGTCAACGAGCAGTACTTC
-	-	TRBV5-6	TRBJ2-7	CASSLWPGGYEQYF	TGTGCCAGCAGCTTGTGGCCTGGGGGCTACGAGCAGTACTTC
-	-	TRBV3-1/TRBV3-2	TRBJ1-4	CASSQVLNEKLFF	TGTGCCAGCAGCCAGGTCCTTAATGAAAAACTGTTTTTT
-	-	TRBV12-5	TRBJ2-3	CASGLETGPQYF	TGTGCTAGTGGTTTAGAAACAGGGCCCCAGTATTTT
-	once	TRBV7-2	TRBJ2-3	CASRGASGTDTQYF	TGTGCCAGCAGGGGGGCTAGCGGCACAGATACGCAGTATTTT
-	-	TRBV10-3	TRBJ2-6	CAIRRDNSGANVLTF	TGTGCCATCAGGCGGGACAACTCTGGGGCCAACGTCCTGACTTTC
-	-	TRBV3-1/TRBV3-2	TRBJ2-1	CASSQVGRRDEQFF	TGTGCCAGCAGCCAAGTCGGGAGAAGGGATGAGCAGTTCTTC
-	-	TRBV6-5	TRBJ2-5	CASSPPQETQYF	TGTGCCAGCAGTCCCCCCCAAGAGACCCAGTACTTC
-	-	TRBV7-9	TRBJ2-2	CASSFSGERTGELFF	TGTGCCAGCAGTTTTAGCGGCGAAAGGACCGGGGAGCTGTTTTTT
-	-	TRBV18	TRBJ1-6	CASSPRALGQLAPLHF	TGTGCCAGCTCACCACGGGCTTTAGGGCAGCTTGCACCCCTCCACTTT
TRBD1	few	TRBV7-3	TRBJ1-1	CASSLTQGTEAFF	TGTGCCAGCAGCTTGACACAGGGGACGGAAGCTTTCTTT
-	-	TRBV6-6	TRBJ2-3	CASSYFRDTDTQYF	TGTGCCAGCAGTTACTTTAGAGACACAGATACGCAGTATTTT
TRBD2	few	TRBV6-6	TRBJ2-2	CASSYVRGGRGELFF	TGTGCCAGCAGTTACGTTCGGGGGGGTCGCGGGGAGCTGTTTTTT
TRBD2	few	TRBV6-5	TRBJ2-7	CASSYGAGGGYEQYF	TGTGCCAGCAGTTACGGAGCGGGAGGGGGCTACGAGCAGTACTTC
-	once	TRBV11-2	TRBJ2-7	CASSRDNEQYF	TGTGCCAGCAGCCGTGATAACGAGCAGTACTTC
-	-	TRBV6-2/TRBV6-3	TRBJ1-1	CASSYLNLYEAFF	TGTGCCAGCAGTTACCTCAACCTTTATGAAGCTTTCTTT
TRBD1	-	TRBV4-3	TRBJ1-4	CASSQGTAHEKLFF	TGCGCCAGCAGCCAGGGGACAGCGCATGAAAAACTGTTTTTT
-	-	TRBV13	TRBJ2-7	CASSLGRVGEQYF	TGTGCCAGCAGCTTAGGGCGAGTGGGCGAGCAGTACTTC
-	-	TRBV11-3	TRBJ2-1	CASSLEYGAWNEQFF	TGTGCCAGCAGCTTAGAGTACGGGGCCTGGAATGAGCAGTTCTTC
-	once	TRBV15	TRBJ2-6	CATSASGANVLTF	TGTGCCACCAGCGCCTCTGGGGCCAACGTCCTGACTTTC
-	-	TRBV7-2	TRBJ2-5	CASSFGGIETQYF	TGTGCCAGCAGCTTTGGGGGGATAGAGACCCAGTACTTC
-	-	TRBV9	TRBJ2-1	CASSVDLGLDEQFF	TGTGCCAGCAGCGTAGATTTAGGGCTCGATGAGCAGTTCTTC
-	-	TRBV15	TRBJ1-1	CATSRGRVGGNTEAFF	TGTGCCACCAGCAGAGGGAGAGTGGGTGGGAACACTGAAGCTTTCTTT
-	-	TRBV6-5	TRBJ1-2	CASTLLGGSSYGYTF	TGTGCCAGCACCCTTCTAGGAGGCAGCTCCTATGGCTACACCTTC
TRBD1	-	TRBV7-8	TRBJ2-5	CASSLNRGETQYF	TGTGCCAGCAGCTTAAACAGGGGTGAGACCCAGTACTTC
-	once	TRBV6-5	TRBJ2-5	CASSRNQETQYF	TGTGCCAGCAGCAGGAATCAAGAGACCCAGTACTTC
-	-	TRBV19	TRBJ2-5	CASSMQARETQYF	TGTGCCAGTAGTATGCAGGCCAGAGAGACCCAGTACTTC
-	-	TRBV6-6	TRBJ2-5	CASGANFPETQYF	TGTGCCAGTGGGGCCAATTTCCCGGAGACCCAGTACTTC
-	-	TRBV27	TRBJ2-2	CASRSTSFAGELFF	TGTGCCAGCAGGTCCACTAGCTTCGCCGGGGAGCTGTTTTTT
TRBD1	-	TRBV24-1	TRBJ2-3	CATSASDRGTDTQYF	TGTGCCACCAGTGCCTCGGACAGGGGAACAGATACGCAGTATTTT
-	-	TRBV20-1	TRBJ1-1	CSARDQGEAFF	TGCAGTGCTAGAGATCAGGGTGAAGCTTTCTTT
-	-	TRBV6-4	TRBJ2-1	CASSGRDTPNDEQFF	TGTGCCAGCAGTGGCCGGGACACACCGAACGATGAGCAGTTCTTC
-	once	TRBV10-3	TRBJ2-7	CAISVGGGVYEQYF	TGTGCCATCAGTGTGGGAGGAGGGGTTTACGAGCAGTACTTC